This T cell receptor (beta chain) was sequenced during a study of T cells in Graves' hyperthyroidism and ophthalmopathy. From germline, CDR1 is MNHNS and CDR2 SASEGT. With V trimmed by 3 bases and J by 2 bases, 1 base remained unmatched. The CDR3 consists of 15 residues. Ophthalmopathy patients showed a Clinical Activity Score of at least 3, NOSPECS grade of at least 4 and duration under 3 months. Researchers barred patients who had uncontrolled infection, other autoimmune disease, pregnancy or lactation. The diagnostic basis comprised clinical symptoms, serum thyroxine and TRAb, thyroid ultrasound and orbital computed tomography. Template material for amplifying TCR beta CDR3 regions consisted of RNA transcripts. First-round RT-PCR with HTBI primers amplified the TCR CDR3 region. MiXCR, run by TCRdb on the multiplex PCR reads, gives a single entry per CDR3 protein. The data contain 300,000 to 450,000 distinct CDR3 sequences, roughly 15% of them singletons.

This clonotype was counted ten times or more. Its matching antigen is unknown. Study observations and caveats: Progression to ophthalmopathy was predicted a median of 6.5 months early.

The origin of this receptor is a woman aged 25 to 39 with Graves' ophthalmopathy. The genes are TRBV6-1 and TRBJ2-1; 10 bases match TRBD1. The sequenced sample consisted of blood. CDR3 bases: TGTGCCAGCAGTGAGACAGGGGGCGCCTACAATGAGCAGTTCTTC. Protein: CASSETGGAYNEQFF.